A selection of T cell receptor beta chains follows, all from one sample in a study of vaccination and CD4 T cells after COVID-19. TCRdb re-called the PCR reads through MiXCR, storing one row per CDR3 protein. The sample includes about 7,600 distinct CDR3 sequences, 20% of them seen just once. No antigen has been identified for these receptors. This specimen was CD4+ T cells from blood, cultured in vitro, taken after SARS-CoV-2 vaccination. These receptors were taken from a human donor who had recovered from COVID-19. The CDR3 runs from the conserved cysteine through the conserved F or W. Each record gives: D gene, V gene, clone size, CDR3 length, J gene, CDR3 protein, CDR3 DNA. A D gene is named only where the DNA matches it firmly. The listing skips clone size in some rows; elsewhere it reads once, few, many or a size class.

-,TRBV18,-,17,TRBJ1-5,CASSPLSPGEGNQPQHF,TGTGCCAGCTCACCACTTTCCCCAGGGGAGGGCAATCAGCCCCAGCATTTT
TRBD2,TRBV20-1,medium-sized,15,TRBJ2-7,CSASQSGGRGYEQYF,TGCAGTGCTAGCCAATCTGGCGGGAGGGGGTACGAGCAGTACTTC
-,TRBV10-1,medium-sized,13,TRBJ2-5,CASSVSVQETQYF,TGCGCCAGCAGTGTATCGGTTCAAGAGACCCAGTACTTC
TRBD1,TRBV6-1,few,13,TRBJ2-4,CASSQQGAYIQYF,TGTGCCAGCAGTCAACAGGGGGCTTACATTCAGTACTTC
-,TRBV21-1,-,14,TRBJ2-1,CASSRAGEAYEQFF,TGTGCCAGCAGTCGAGCGGGAGAAGCCTATGAGCAGTTCTTC
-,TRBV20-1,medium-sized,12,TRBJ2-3,CSGRSSTDTQYF,TGCAGTGGGAGATCTAGCACAGATACGCAGTATTTT
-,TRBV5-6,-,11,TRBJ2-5,CASSRDKTQYF,TGTGCCAGCAGCCGGGATAAGACCCAGTACTTC
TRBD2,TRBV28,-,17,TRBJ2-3,CASSSPQELGTSGGWYF,TGTGCCAGCAGTTCCCCCCAGGAGCTAGGGACTAGCGGGGGGTGGTATTTT
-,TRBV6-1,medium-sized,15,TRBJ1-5,CASSVLWDSNQPQHF,TGTGCCAGCAGTGTGCTTTGGGACAGCAATCAGCCCCAGCATTTT
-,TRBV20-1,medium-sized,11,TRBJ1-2,CSAGRNYGYTF,TGCAGTGCTGGTAGGAACTATGGCTACACCTTC
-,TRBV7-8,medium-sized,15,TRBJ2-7,CASSLAGTRSYEQYF,TGTGCCAGCAGCTTAGCAGGAACTCGATCCTACGAGCAGTACTTC
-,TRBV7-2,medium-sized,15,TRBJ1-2,CASSPNRLSNYGYTF,TGTGCCAGCAGCCCTAACCGACTCAGTAACTATGGCTACACCTTC
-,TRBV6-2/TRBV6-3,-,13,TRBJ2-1,CASSYYTAGEQFF,TGTGCCAGCAGTTATTATACGGCGGGCGAGCAGTTCTTC
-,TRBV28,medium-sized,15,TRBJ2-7,CASSFPGAGSYEQYF,TGTGCCAGCAGTTTCCCGGGGGCGGGCTCCTACGAGCAGTACTTC
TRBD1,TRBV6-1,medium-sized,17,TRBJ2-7,CASSVRLRTGPTYEQYF,TGTGCCAGCAGTGTCAGACTGCGGACAGGACCTACCTACGAGCAGTACTTC
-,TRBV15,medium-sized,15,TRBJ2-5,CATSRPDSYQETQYF,TGTGCCACCAGCAGACCCGACAGCTACCAAGAGACCCAGTACTTC
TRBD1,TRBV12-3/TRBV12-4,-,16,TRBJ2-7,CASKLNPGQGTYEQYF,TGTGCCAGCAAGTTGAACCCGGGACAGGGTACCTACGAGCAGTACTTC
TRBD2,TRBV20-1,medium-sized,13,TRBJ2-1,CSARGRGVNEQFF,TGCAGTGCTAGAGGTCGGGGGGTCAATGAGCAGTTCTTC
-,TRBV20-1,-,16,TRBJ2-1,CSARVWGVPSYNEQFF,TGCAGTGCTAGAGTCTGGGGGGTTCCTTCCTACAATGAGCAGTTCTTC
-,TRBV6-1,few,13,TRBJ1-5,CASNDYSNQPQHF,TGTGCCAGCAACGATTATAGCAATCAGCCCCAGCATTTT
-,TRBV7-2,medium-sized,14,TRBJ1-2,CASSQQGLGGGYTF,TGTGCCAGCAGCCAACAGGGTCTAGGGGGTGGCTACACCTTC
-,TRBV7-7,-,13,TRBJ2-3,CASSLGYTDTQYF,TGTGCCAGCAGCTTAGGATACACAGATACGCAGTATTTT
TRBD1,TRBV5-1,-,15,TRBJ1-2,CASSFAGGTNYGYTF,TGCGCCAGCAGCTTTGCAGGGGGAACTAACTATGGCTACACCTTC
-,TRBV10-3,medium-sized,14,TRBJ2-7,CAISDTFSSYEQYF,TGTGCCATCAGTGACACGTTCAGCTCCTACGAGCAGTACTTC
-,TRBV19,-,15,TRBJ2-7,CASSIEAGSPYEQYF,TGTGCCAGTAGTATAGAGGCAGGGTCGCCCTACGAGCAGTACTTC
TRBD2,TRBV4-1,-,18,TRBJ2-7,CASSQAGRLAGGAYEQYF,TGCGCCAGCAGCCAAGCCGGGCGGCTAGCGGGGGGGGCCTACGAGCAGTACTTC
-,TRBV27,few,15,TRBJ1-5,CASSLGPYSNQPQHF,TGTGCCAGCAGTTTAGGGCCGTATAGCAATCAGCCCCAGCATTTT
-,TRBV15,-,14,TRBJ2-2,CATSRDLGAGELFF,TGTGCCACCAGCAGAGATCTGGGCGCCGGGGAGCTGTTTTTT
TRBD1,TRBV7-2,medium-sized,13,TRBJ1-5,CASSYRGKQPQHF,TGTGCCAGCAGTTACAGGGGAAAGCAGCCCCAGCATTTT
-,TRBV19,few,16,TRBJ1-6,CASSGPPSGFNSPLHF,TGTGCCAGTAGTGGACCCCCATCGGGGTTTAATTCACCCCTCCACTTT
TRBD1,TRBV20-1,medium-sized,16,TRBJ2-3,CSARDIRTGSTDTQYF,TGCAGTGCTAGAGATATTAGGACAGGATCCACAGATACGCAGTATTTT
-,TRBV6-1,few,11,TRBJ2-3,CASTVTDTQYF,TGTGCCAGCACAGTAACAGATACGCAGTATTTT
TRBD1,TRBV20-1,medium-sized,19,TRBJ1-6,CSASVRGRGRSSYNSPLHF,TGCAGTGCTAGTGTACGGGGCAGGGGGCGTTCCTCCTATAATTCACCCCTCCACTTT
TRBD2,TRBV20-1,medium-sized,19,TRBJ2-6,CSATGLAGEEYSGANVLTF,TGCAGTGCTACCGGACTAGCGGGGGAGGAATACTCTGGGGCCAACGTCCTGACTTTC
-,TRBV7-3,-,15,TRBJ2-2,CASSRNRADTGELFF,TGTGCCAGCAGCCGTAACAGGGCGGACACCGGGGAGCTGTTTTTT
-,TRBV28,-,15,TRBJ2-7,CASSLSPTGPHEQYF,TGTGCCAGCAGTTTATCTCCCACAGGCCCCCACGAGCAGTACTTC
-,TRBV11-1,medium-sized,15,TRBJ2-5,CASSLRIAARETQYF,TGTGCCAGCAGCCTCCGGATAGCGGCCAGGGAGACCCAGTACTTC
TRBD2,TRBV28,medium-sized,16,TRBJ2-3,CASSLAPGTRTDTQYF,TGTGCCAGCAGTTTGGCGCCCGGGACTAGAACAGATACGCAGTATTTT
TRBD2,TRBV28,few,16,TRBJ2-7,CASSLLTSGGPYEQYF,TGTGCCAGCAGCCTACTCACTAGCGGGGGCCCCTACGAGCAGTACTTC
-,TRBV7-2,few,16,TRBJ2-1,CASSRAPTSQSHEQFF,TGTGCCAGCAGCCGCGCCCCGACTAGTCAAAGCCATGAGCAGTTCTTC
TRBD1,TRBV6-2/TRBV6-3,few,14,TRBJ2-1,CASSARQGAMRQFF,TGTGCCAGCAGTGCGCGACAGGGGGCTATGAGACAGTTCTTC
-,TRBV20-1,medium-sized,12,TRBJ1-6,CSASGPNSPLHF,TGCAGTGCTAGCGGTCCGAATTCACCCCTCCACTTT
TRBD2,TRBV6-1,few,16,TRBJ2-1,CASSRGGYSPYNEQFF,TGTGCCAGCAGCCGCGGGGGATACTCTCCTTACAATGAGCAGTTCTTC
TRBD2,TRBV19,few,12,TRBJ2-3,CARSGDTDTQYF,TGTGCCAGGAGCGGGGACACAGATACGCAGTATTTT
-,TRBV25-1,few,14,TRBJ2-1,CASIGATPHNEQFF,TGTGCCAGCATAGGGGCTACACCTCACAATGAGCAGTTCTTC
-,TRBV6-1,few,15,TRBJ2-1,CASSLTGTANNEQFF,TGTGCCAGCAGCCTTACCGGGACGGCAAACAATGAGCAGTTCTTC
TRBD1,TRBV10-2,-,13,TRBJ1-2,CASSGDRDYGYTF,TGCGCCAGCAGTGGAGACAGGGACTATGGCTACACCTTC
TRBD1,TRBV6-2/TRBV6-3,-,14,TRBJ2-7,CASSSPGQYYEQYF,TGTGCCAGCAGTTCTCCGGGACAGTATTACGAGCAGTACTTC
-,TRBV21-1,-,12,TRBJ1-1,CASKRGALEAFF,TGTGCCAGCAAACGGGGGGCCCTTGAAGCTTTCTTT
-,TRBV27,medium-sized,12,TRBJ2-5,CASSFVGETQYF,TGTGCCAGCAGTTTCGTAGGAGAGACCCAGTACTTC
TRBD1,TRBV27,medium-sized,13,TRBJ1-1,CASSMTGFGEAFF,TGTGCCAGCAGCATGACAGGGTTCGGTGAAGCTTTCTTT
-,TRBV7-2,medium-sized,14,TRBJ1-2,CASSSRRDIHGYTF,TGTGCCAGCAGCTCGAGACGGGACATTCATGGCTACACCTTC
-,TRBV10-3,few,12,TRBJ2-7,CAIKTGLYEQYF,TGTGCCATCAAAACGGGGCTCTACGAGCAGTACTTC
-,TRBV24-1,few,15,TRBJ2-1,CATSDPARDYNEQFF,TGTGCCACCAGTGACCCGGCACGGGACTACAATGAGCAGTTCTTC